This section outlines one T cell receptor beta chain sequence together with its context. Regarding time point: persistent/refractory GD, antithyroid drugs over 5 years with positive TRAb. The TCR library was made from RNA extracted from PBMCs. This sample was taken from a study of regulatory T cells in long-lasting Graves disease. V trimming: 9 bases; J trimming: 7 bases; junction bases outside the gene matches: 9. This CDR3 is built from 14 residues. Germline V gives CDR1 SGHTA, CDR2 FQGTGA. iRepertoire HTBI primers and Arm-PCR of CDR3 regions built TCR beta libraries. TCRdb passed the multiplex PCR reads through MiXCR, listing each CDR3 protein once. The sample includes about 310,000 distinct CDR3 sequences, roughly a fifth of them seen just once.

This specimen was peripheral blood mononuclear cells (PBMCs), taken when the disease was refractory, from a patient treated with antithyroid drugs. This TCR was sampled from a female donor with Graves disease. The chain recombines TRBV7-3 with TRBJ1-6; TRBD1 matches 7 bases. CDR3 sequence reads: CARPLTGSNSPLHF. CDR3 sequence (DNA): TGTGCCAGGCCCTTGACAGGGTCCAATTCACCCCTCCACTTT.